This TCR beta chain was sequenced in a study of T cell responses to AZD1222 COVID-19 vaccine. Study results and limitations: Spike was spanned by vaccine-associated CD4 TCRs, with dominance at 160-218 and 743-854. Among those given AZD1222, only 5 to 7 were seropositive at baseline.

This CDR3 is 14 amino acids long. Germline V gene data show CDR1 as MNHEY and CDR2 as SMNVEV (reference sequence). Trimming took 0 bases from V and 4 from J, leaving 9 bases between them. About this clone itself: The target antigen is unknown.

Profiled with immunoSEQ multiplex PCR; TCRdb holds only in-frame clones, not every one. The sample gives 150,000 to 200,000 clones, 85% to 95% of which show up once; just over 5% is in the top ten. The sequenced sample was peripheral blood, obtained 28 days after the second AZD1222 dose. The clonotype originates from an adult who received the AZD1222 COVID-19 vaccine. The chain employs TRBV27 and TRBJ2-5; unclear D gene. The CDR3 region has the DNA TGTGCCAGCAGTTTATCCCGCTTAAGAGAGACCCAGTACTTC. It codes for CASSLSRLRETQYF.